This TCR beta chain is from a study of technical replicates of blood from a few donors. V gave up 3 bases and J gave up 1 base; unmatched junction bases: 0. The CDR3 covers 15 residues. From germline, CDR1 is KGHSH and CDR2 LQKENI. Assay used: immunoSEQ multiplex PCR; TCRdb lists only in-frame clones, some missing. The data contain approximately 73,000 clones, approximately 91% of them singletons. Sequencing used T cells isolated from PBMCs. J is TRBJ2-6 and V is TRBV18, with TRBD1 identical over 7 bases. The receptor's source is a human donor in good health. CDR3 DNA: TGTGCCAGCTCACCGACAGGGTCTGGGGCCAACGTCCTGACTTTC. Its translation: CASSPTGSGANVLTF.